The next 8 T cell receptor beta chains were all read from a single sample in a study of blood T cell repertoires in COVID-19. Clones were read by immunoSEQ multiplex PCR, and TCRdb kept only the in-frame ones, dropping some. Here the sample spans under 250,000 clones, approximately 88% being singletons. The sequencing sample was made of peripheral blood. The receptors were sampled from a woman aged 30 to 39 with COVID-19, enrolled during active disease.

The chain employs TRBV19 and TRBJ2-2, with 8 bases lining up with TRBD1. The germline V gene has CDR1 LNHDA and CDR2 SQIVND (reference sequence). This CDR3 is built from 16 residues. V gave up 4 bases and J gave up 2 bases; unmatched junction bases: 6. DNA of the CDR3: TGTGCCAGTAGTAAGCGGACAGGGCGAAACACCGGGGAGCTGTTTTTT. Amino acid sequence: CASSKRTGRNTGELFF.

The chain uses TRBV10-3 and TRBJ2-1; no firm D call. V lost 2 bases to trimming and J lost 9 bases, with 11 bases between them. Germline CDR1 is ENHRY and CDR2 is SYGVKD. This CDR3 region has 13 residues. The CDR3 DNA sequence: TGTGCCATCAGTGAGCCCGTCCGAGGTGAGCAGTTCTTC. Amino acids: CAISEPVRGEQFF.

The chain has TRBV28 and TRBJ2-1; D call uncertain. With 5 bases removed from V and 0 bases from J, the gap between germline ends came to 17 bases. Germline assignment: CDR1 MDHEN and CDR2 SYDVKM. CDR3 length: 17 amino acids. The CDR3 nucleotides read TGTGCCAGCAGTGGAAGGTCCGGAGAAAGCTCCTACAATGAGCAGTTCTTC. This codes for CASSGRSGESSYNEQFF.

This clone has a handful of counts. The rearrangement links TRBV28 to TRBJ2-2; 8 positions match TRBD1. The CDR3 totals 17 residues. Per the germline V gene, CDR1 is MDHEN and CDR2 is SYDVKM. V shed 3 bases, J shed 2 bases, and the junction held 8 bases outside the gene matches. The CDR3 DNA is TGTGCCAGCAGTTTCTCCGGACAGGGAGTCAACACCGGGGAGCTGTTTTTT. Encoded protein: CASSFSGQGVNTGELFF.

The chain links TRBV7-8 to TRBJ2-3; D is perhaps TRBD2 (6 bases). The germline V gene has CDR1 SGHVS and CDR2 FQNEAQ. The CDR3 contains 15 residues. V was clipped by 5 bases and J by 0 bases, with 12 bases between them. CDR3 protein: CASSTLAVSTDTQYF. In nucleotides, the CDR3 is TGTGCCAGCAGCACATTAGCGGTCAGCACAGATACGCAGTATTTT.

This clone appeared a few times. The V call is TRBV9, the J call TRBJ1-3, with D perhaps TRBD1 (5 bases). The germline gives CDR1 SGDLS, CDR2 YYNGEE. This CDR3 region has 12 residues. V dropped 7 bases and J dropped 0 bases, with 5 bases sitting between them. This CDR3 is CASGHSGNTIYF. CDR3 in DNA: TGTGCCAGCGGACACTCTGGAAACACCATATATTTT.

This chain joins TRBV29-1 and TRBJ2-3; TRBD2 agrees at 8 bases. Looked up from germline, CDR1 is SQVTM and CDR2 is ANQGSEA. This CDR3 spans 18 amino acids. V dropped 6 bases and J dropped 2; count of bases not matched to a gene: 19. CDR3: CSVRRGTSLVRPTDTQYF. DNA of the CDR3: TGCAGCGTCCGTAGGGGGACTAGTCTCGTCAGGCCCACAGATACGCAGTATTTT.

This chain uses TRBV6-5 with TRBJ2-1; 7 positions match TRBD2. Per germline, CDR1 MNHEY and CDR2 SVGAGI. The J segment lost 8 bases and the V segment lost 0 bases, leaving 10 bases of the junction unmatched. The CDR3 totals 16 residues. This CDR3 is CASSYSSASGRDEQFF. The CDR3 DNA reads TGTGCCAGCAGTTACTCGAGTGCTAGCGGCCGTGATGAGCAGTTCTTC.